The 27 T cell receptor beta chains below all came from one sample that was sequenced in a study of human T cells and chemical hapten exposure. The time point denotes: pre-sensitization, week 0. The sample's treatment: therapeutic diphenylcyclopropenone sensitization with weekly scalp DPC. Before extraction, the whole blood was not fractionated, and total RNA was taken from it. TCRdb independently ran MiXCR on the RACE reads; one entry per CDR3 protein. The sample carries roughly 34,000 distinct CDR3 sequences, 10% recorded once. The source material was whole blood, sampled in connection with sensitization to the hapten diphenylcyclopropenone (DPC). These receptors all stem from a man in his fifties or sixties with alopecia areata. Some clones in this sample may be carry-over from other donors' samples.

This clonotype was observed many times. The CDR3: CASSLQGGRNTEAFF. The DNA for the CDR3 is TGCGCCAGCAGCCTACAGGGGGGTCGGAACACTGAAGCTTTCTTT. The chain is built from TRBV5-1 and TRBJ1-1, with 8 positions matching TRBD1. J gave up 1 base and V 4 bases, and 6 bases lay outside the gene matches. The length of the CDR3 is 15 residues. CDR1 is SGHRS and CDR2 is YFSETQ in the germline V gene.

There are many counts of this clonotype. The chain employs TRBV29-1 and TRBJ2-2; TRBD1 might be the D (5 bases). Germline CDR1 SQVTM, CDR2 ANQGSEA. Trimming stripped 3 bases from V and 2 bases from J, with 7 bases between. The length of the CDR3 is 13 residues. This CDR3 is CSVEDNNTGELFF. The CDR3 nucleotides read TGCAGCGTTGAGGACAACAACACCGGGGAGCTGTTTTTT.

Ten or more counts support this clonotype. This chain connects TRBV28 to TRBJ1-5; weak D call: TRBD1 (5 bases). V was clipped by 5 bases and J by 2 bases, with 13 bases between them. Germline values: CDR1 MDHEN, CDR2 SYDVKM. The CDR3 runs to 15 residues. The CDR3 spells CASSASGARNQPQHF. The CDR3 coding sequence is TGTGCCAGCAGTGCCTCCGGGGCCCGCAATCAGCCCCAGCATTTT.

This clonotype qualifies as large (0.1 to 1%). This chain links TRBV3-1 with TRBJ2-2; the match to TRBD2 covers 12 bases. Trimming cost V 1 base and J 3 bases; bases outside gene matches: 0. This CDR3 contains 16 residues. Germline V CDR1 and CDR2: LGHDT, YNNKEL (reference sequence). CDR3: CASSQASGGDTGELFF. CDR3 nucleotide sequence: TGTGCCAGCAGCCAAGCTAGCGGGGGGGACACCGGGGAGCTGTTTTTT.

This clonotype was counted between two and nine times. This chain uses TRBV5-1 with TRBJ2-5; D ambiguous. The CDR3 length is 13 residues. The germline gives CDR1 SGHRS, CDR2 YFSETQ. The V gene lost 3 bases and the J gene lost 1 base, with 7 bases spanning the gap. The CDR3 here is CASSSGSQETQYF. CDR3 nucleotides: TGCGCCAGCAGCTCCGGCAGCCAAGAGACCCAGTACTTC.

This clonotype was observed at least ten times. This chain links TRBV2 with TRBJ2-3; D is perhaps TRBD2 (6 bases). The V gene lost 7 bases and the J gene lost 2 bases, with 16 bases spanning the gap. This CDR3 spans 15 amino acids. CDR1 SNHLY and CDR2 FYNNEI come from the germline V gene. CDR3 residues: CASNPPAGTTDTQYF. The CDR3 region has the DNA TGTGCCAGCAACCCTCCCGCGGGAACCACAGATACGCAGTATTTT.

V gene TRBV10-3 combines with J gene TRBJ2-1, with D uncertain. Per germline, CDR1 ENHRY and CDR2 SYGVKD. CDR3 length: 11 amino acids. V lost 4 bases and J lost 10, with 8 bases in between. DNA of the CDR3: TGTGCCATCAGTGGAAACTACGAGCAGTTCTTC. Amino acids: CAISGNYEQFF.

This clonotype was observed at least ten times. This chain uses TRBV29-1 with TRBJ2-5; no reliable D call. V gave up 5 bases and J gave up 10 bases, with 20 bases separating them. Per germline, CDR1 SQVTM and CDR2 ANQGSEA. CDR3 length: 13 amino acids. The CDR3 DNA is TGCAGCGTTCCCGCGAAGTTCGGGTCGGGCCAGTACTTC. This encodes CSVPAKFGSGQYF.

This clonotype has only a few counts. The chain couples TRBV10-3 to TRBJ2-5; D may be TRBD1 (6 bases). Trimming removed 0 bases at V and 4 bases at J, with 6 bases between. The CDR3 covers 13 residues. Germline assignment: CDR1 ENHRY and CDR2 SYGVKD. DNA of the CDR3: TGTGCCATCAGTGAGTCGGGGGCAGAGACCCAGTACTTC. Its translation is CAISESGAETQYF.

This clonotype was detected a few times. The chain carries TRBV6-6 and TRBJ2-5; D ambiguous. Trimming shortened V by 6 bases and J by 0 bases, and 14 bases separated the two germline ends. The CDR3 contains 15 residues. The germline V gene has CDR1 MNHNY and CDR2 SVGAGI (reference sequence). The CDR3 nucleotides are TGTGCCAGCAGCCCCTACGTAGGGTACCAAGAGACCCAGTACTTC. Translation: CASSPYVGYQETQYF.

On this clonotype itself: Given a much more abundant clone one base away, this may be a read error. This sequence joins TRBV6-5 and TRBJ2-5, with 7 positions matching TRBD2. The CDR3 runs to 15 residues. The germline V gene has CDR1 MNHEY and CDR2 SVGAGI. CDR3 sequence reads: CASSYGPSGQETLYF. The DNA of the CDR3 is TGTGCCAGCAGTTATGGGCCTAGCGGCCAAGAGACCCTGTACTTC.

This clonotype has a count of ten or more. The CDR3 bases are TGCGCCAGCAGTGAACGGCTAGCGCCCCACAATGAGCAGTTCTTC. Translation: CASSERLAPHNEQFF. The V gene is TRBV10-1, the J gene TRBJ2-1; a possible D gene is TRBD2 (6 bases). Trimming removed 3 bases at V and 5 bases at J, with 14 bases between. CDR3 length: 15 residues. CDR1 and CDR2 (germline): WNHNN, SYGVQD (reference sequence).

This clonotype appeared many times. The rearrangement joins TRBV18 to TRBJ2-3; 7 bases match TRBD2. V lost 0 bases, J lost 3 bases, and 3 bases stayed unmatched. CDR1 KGHSH and CDR2 LQKENI come from the germline V gene. This CDR3 is built from 15 residues. This CDR3 is CASSPPGRSTDTQYF. The CDR3 DNA sequence: TGTGCCAGCTCACCACCCGGGAGGTCAACAGATACGCAGTATTTT. The entire variable domain, with the rest obtained from reference TRBV18 and TRBJ2-3, is as follows: NAGVMQNPRHLVRRRGQEARLRCSPMKGHSHVYWYRQLPEEGLKFMVYLQKENIIDESGMPKERFSAEFPKEGPSILRIQQVVRGDSAAYFCASSPPGRSTDTQYFGPGTRLTVL.

This clonotype was seen repeatedly, ten times or more. The CDR3 DNA is TGCAGCGTTGAGGGGCAGGCTACGCAGTATTTT. Translated, it gives CSVEGQATQYF. The rearrangement links TRBV29-1 to TRBJ2-3; D might be TRBD1 (5 bases). This CDR3 has 11 amino acids. Per the germline V gene, CDR1 is SQVTM and CDR2 is ANQGSEA. The V end was cut by 3 bases, the J end by 8 bases, with 9 bases between.

This chain uses TRBV29-1 with TRBJ2-7; D tentatively fits TRBD1 or TRBD2 (6 bases each). Trimming removed 2 bases at V and 0 bases at J, with 11 bases between. The CDR3 is 14 residues long. CDR1 and CDR2 (germline): SQVTM, ANQGSEA. CDR3 residues: CSVEPGGNSYEQYF. In nucleotides, the CDR3 is TGCAGCGTTGAACCCGGGGGCAACTCCTACGAGCAGTACTTC.

This clonotype has at least ten counts. This rearrangement joins TRBV5-5 to TRBJ2-2, with D unclear. CDR3 length: 14 amino acids. Per germline, CDR1 SGHKS and CDR2 YYEKEE (reference sequence). V lost 4 bases, J lost 1 base, and 8 bases lay in between. This CDR3 is CASSLTMNTGELFF. The CDR3 region has the DNA TGTGCCAGCAGCCTCACTATGAACACCGGGGAGCTGTTTTTT.

This clonotype was seen a few times. The V call is TRBV3-1, the J call TRBJ2-5; 12 bases fit TRBD2. V dropped 0 bases and J dropped 10; count of bases not matched to a gene: 3. The CDR3 length is 14 residues. Germline V gene sequence: CDR1 LGHDT, CDR2 YNNKEL (reference sequence). CDR3 sequence: CASSQDGGLAGQYF. The CDR3 DNA reads TGTGCCAGCAGCCAAGACGGGGGACTAGCGGGCCAGTACTTC.

There are many counts of this clonotype. The chain uses TRBV4-2 and TRBJ2-1, with 10 bases lining up with TRBD2. The CDR3 is 19 residues long. With V trimmed by 0 bases and J by 7 bases, 15 bases remained unmatched. Germline assignment: CDR1 LGHNA and CDR2 YNFKEQ. The CDR3 region has the DNA TGTGCCAGCAGCCAAGACTCGACCAGCCTAGCGGGAGAAGTAAATGAGCAGTTCTTC. This gives the protein CASSQDSTSLAGEVNEQFF.

The chain carries TRBV19 and TRBJ1-2; tentative D call: TRBD1 (6 bases). Trimming shortened V by 3 bases and J by 8 bases, and 19 bases separated the two germline ends. Looked up from germline, CDR1 is LNHDA and CDR2 is SQIVND (reference sequence). The CDR3 spans 15 residues. The DNA of the CDR3 is TGTGCCAGTAGTATTATCCGGGACACACCGCGGGGCTACACCTTC. Protein sequence: CASSIIRDTPRGYTF.

There are many counts of this clonotype. The chain couples TRBV7-9 to TRBJ2-1; 7 bases agree with TRBD2. Germline CDR1 SEHNR, CDR2 FQNEAQ (reference sequence). The CDR3 spans 13 residues. Losses at the gene ends were 1 base for V and 9 bases for J; bases not matched to a gene: 3. As DNA, the CDR3 is TGTGCCAGCAGCTTAGAGGCGGGAGCTGAGCAGTTCTTC. This sequence encodes CASSLEAGAEQFF.

This clonotype was counted ten times or more. The chain uses TRBV3-1 and TRBJ2-7, with D maybe TRBD2 (5 bases). The CDR3 totals 13 residues. With 4 bases removed from V and 3 bases from J, the gap between germline ends came to 10 bases. Germline CDR1 reads LGHDT; CDR2 reads YNNKEL (reference sequence). CDR3 sequence reads: CASSRDGLYEQYF. The CDR3 DNA reads TGTGCCAGCAGCCGAGACGGACTCTACGAGCAGTACTTC.

This clonotype was seen at least ten times. The CDR3 region has the DNA TGTGCCTGGAGTGTTCTATATGGCACTGAAGCTTTCTTT. Its translation is CAWSVLYGTEAFF. The J gene is TRBJ1-1, the V gene TRBV30, with unresolved D. CDR3 size: 13 residues. Germline values: CDR1 GTSNPN, CDR2 SVGIG (reference sequence). V gave up 0 bases and J gave up 4 bases, with 9 bases separating them.

There are many counts of this clonotype. This chain joins TRBV6-1 and TRBJ1-5; D not resolved. The CDR3 extends over 13 amino acids. V was shortened by 7 bases and J by 0 bases, with 7 bases between the two germline ends. CDR1 MNHNS and CDR2 SASEGT come from the germline V gene. For the CDR3, the DNA is TGTGCCAGCAACCTAAATAGCAATCAGCCCCAGCATTTT. This gives the protein CASNLNSNQPQHF.

V and J are TRBV5-1 and TRBJ2-3; no firm D call. This CDR3 contains 13 residues. Trimming pared 2 bases from V and 2 bases from J, leaving 6 bases between. Germline V gene sequence: CDR1 SGHRS, CDR2 YFSETQ. In nucleotides, the CDR3 is TGCGCCAGCAGCTTTCGACACACAGATACGCAGTATTTT. Amino acids: CASSFRHTDTQYF.

This clonotype was counted many times. The chain uses TRBV19 and TRBJ2-2, with 8 bases identical to TRBD1. The V gene end was trimmed by 2 bases and the J gene end by 4 bases; junction bases not matched to a gene: 0. Germline V gene lookup returns CDR1 LNHDA and CDR2 SQIVND (reference sequence). This CDR3 spans 14 amino acids. The chain's CDR3 is CASSITGGTGELFF. CDR3 DNA: TGTGCCAGTAGTATAACAGGGGGCACCGGGGAGCTGTTTTTT. Complete variable domain (other parts from reference TRBV19 and TRBJ2-2): DGGITQSPKYLFRKEGQNVTLSCEQNLNHDAMYWYRQDPGQGLRLIYYSQIVNDFQKGDIAEGYSVSREKKESFPLTVTSAQKNPTAFYLCASSITGGTGELFFGEGSRLTVL.

This clonotype appeared many times. The rearrangement links TRBV10-1 to TRBJ2-2; D unresolved. This CDR3 has 16 amino acids. The germline V gene encodes CDR1 WNHNN and CDR2 SYGVQD (reference sequence). V lost 6 bases, J lost 0 bases, and 14 bases lay in between. Here the CDR3 DNA reads TGCGCCAGCAGCGGAGCCCGGAGAACGAACACCGGGGAGCTGTTTTTT. Its protein product is CASSGARRTNTGELFF.

This clonotype was observed a single time. A much larger clone differs from this one at a single base, so this may be a read error. J is TRBJ2-5 and V is TRBV11-3; 8 nucleotides match TRBD2. CDR1 is SGHNT, CDR2 YENEEA, per germline. The CDR3 is 13 amino acids. CDR3 sequence: CASSLPGLETQSF. The DNA of the CDR3 is TGTGCCAGCAGCTTACCGGGACTAGAGACCCAGTCCTTC. Supplemented by reference TRBV11-3 and TRBJ2-5, the full variable domain reads EAGVVQSPRYKIIEKKQPVAFWCNPISGHNTLYWYLQNLGQGPELLIRYENEEAVDDSQLPKDRFSAERLKGVDSTLKIQPAELGDSAVYLCASSLPGLETQSFGPGTRLLVL.